This T cell receptor (beta chain) is from a study of blood T cell repertoires in COVID-19. The V and J ends lost 0 bases and 0 bases, in that order; junction bases with no gene match: 10. The CDR3 is 19 amino acids. Germline lookup yields CDR1 LGHDT and CDR2 YNNKEL (reference sequence). How the authors handled the data: Reference gene primers were amplified, and this amplification served to estimate nucleated cell counts. Here immunoSEQ multiplex PCR was the method, and the copy in TCRdb shows in-frame clones only, minus some. That table is the source of V, J and clone size, and D and trimming were worked out from the DNA. This sample carries just over 50,000 clones, less than 90% of them seen once, and the ten largest clones take roughly 15%.

The chain couples TRBV3-1 (or the pseudogene TRBV3-2) to TRBJ2-1, with 8 nucleotides matching TRBD2. This clonotype was sampled from a human donor with active COVID-19. The donor label of this sample is uncertain. Sequenced sample: peripheral blood. Here the CDR3 DNA reads TGTGCCAGCAGCCAAGAAAGACTAGCGTCAAACCGCTCCTACAATGAGCAGTTCTTC. Its translation: CASSQERLASNRSYNEQFF.